Included here is one TCR beta chain sequence, with context. This specimen belongs to a study of cytomegalovirus exposure and HLA in healthy donors. The ends were cut back, 0 bases at V and 3 bases at J, with 15 bases in the middle. Germline CDR1 SGDLS, CDR2 YYNGEE. The CDR3 spans 16 residues. PCR involved 60 Vbeta and 13 Jbeta primers. Here immunoSEQ multiplex PCR was the method, and the copy in TCRdb shows in-frame clones only, minus some. Seen here are 130,000 or so clones, 77% observed once, and the top ten hold under 2%. The V call is TRBV9, the J call TRBJ1-1, with D possibly matching TRBD1 (5 bases). This receptor was taken from a female donor in good health and CMV-seronegative. Source material: PBMCs. The CDR3 region has the DNA TGTGCCAGCAGCGTAGCCGTTGAGACAGTCGACACTGAAGCTTTCTTT. It codes for CASSVAVETVDTEAFF.